This T cell receptor (beta chain) was identified in a study of blood T cell repertoires in COVID-19. The overall study: Material from acute and convalescent COVID-19 was sourced from the United States, Italy and Spain. Sources were T cells, B-cell-depleted T cells, or PBMCs; the material itself was cDNA or gDNA.

Original processing methods: Counts of nucleated cells, estimated from reference gene primer amplification, were obtained. Assay used: immunoSEQ multiplex PCR; TCRdb lists only in-frame clones, some missing. The V and J calls and clone size come from that table; D and trimming were worked out from the DNA. This sample carries about 150,000 clones, roughly nine tenths of them seen once, and the ten largest clones take about an eighth. Germline lookup yields CDR1 SQVTM and CDR2 ANQGSEA. This CDR3 comprises 15 residues. The V and J ends lost 4 bases and 4 bases, in that order; junction bases with no gene match: 11. The Seattle patients, enrolled during active infection, were followed longitudinally.

Source material: peripheral blood. The rearrangement uses TRBV29-1 and TRBJ2-7; TRBD1 aligns across 9 bases. The TCR originated in a man between 18 and 29 years old with COVID-19, enrolled during active disease. CDR3 residues: CSVGYRGRARYEQYF. The CDR3 nucleotides are TGCAGCGTTGGCTACAGGGGGCGAGCGAGGTACGAGCAGTACTTC.